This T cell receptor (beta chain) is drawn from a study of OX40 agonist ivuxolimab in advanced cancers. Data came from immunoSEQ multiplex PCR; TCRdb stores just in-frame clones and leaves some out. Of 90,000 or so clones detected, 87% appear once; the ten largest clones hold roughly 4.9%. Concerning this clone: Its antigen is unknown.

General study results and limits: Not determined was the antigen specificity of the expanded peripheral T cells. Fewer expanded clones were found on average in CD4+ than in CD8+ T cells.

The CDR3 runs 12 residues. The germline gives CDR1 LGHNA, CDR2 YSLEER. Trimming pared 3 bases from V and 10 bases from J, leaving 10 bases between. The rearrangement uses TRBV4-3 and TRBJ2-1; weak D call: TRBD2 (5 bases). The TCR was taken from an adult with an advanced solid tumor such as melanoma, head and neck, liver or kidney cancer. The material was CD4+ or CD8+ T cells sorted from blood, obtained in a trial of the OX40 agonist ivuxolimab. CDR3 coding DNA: TGCGCCAGCAGCCATCGGGGAGAAGAGCAGTTCTTC. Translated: CASSHRGEEQFF.